This entry describes one T cell receptor beta chain. Germline loops: CDR1 MGHRA, CDR2 YSYEKL. V lost 0 bases and J lost 11, with 13 bases in between. The CDR3 spans 13 residues. The data were taken from a study of shared clonotypes between healthy human individuals. The protocol was immunoSEQ multiplex PCR, while the TCRdb copy is restricted to in-frame clones and leaves out a portion. The table records more than 150,000 clones, 85% to 95% of them present only once. The study enrolled healthy HIV-negative adults without recent acute infections or vaccinations as donors. The split of CD4+ cells yielded CD45RA+ naive and CD45RA-negative memory subsets.

The origin of this receptor is a woman aged 30 to 39 in good health. Sequenced input: naive CD4+ T cells sorted from blood. Subset denoted: CD45RA+ positively selected. This sequence joins TRBV4-1 and TRBJ1-1, with D hard to call. CDR3 sequence (DNA): TGCGCCAGCAGCCAAGATAGCGTGATGGCCGCTTTCTTT. Its translation: CASSQDSVMAAFF.